This note documents a single T cell receptor beta chain sequence. Its antigen is still unknown. Per-nucleotide qualities are absent, and no much larger clonotype sits a single base away. This record belongs to a study of T cell changes during pregnancy in multiple sclerosis (dated by TCRdb to about 2019). For the wider study: The study examined how the T cell repertoire changed over the course of pregnancy in women with multiple sclerosis.

The library was built by means of the immunoSEQ multiplex PCR assay. TCRdb stores this immuneACCESS table with in-frame sequences only. Part of the clones is absent; in the studies checked, under half of the shortfall reflects unresolved V genes, and no reason is known for the rest. Counted in this sample were around 68,000 clones; 90% to 95% of them appeared once. Over 1% of the sample comes from the top ten. The TCR sequence derives from a female donor in good health, enrolled as a control in a pregnancy study. Sequencing used peripheral blood, obtained after pregnancy.

The base sequence is TGTGCCAGCAGCTATTGGGGGGTGGGCATCGACGAGCAGTACTTC. It codes for CASSYWGVGIDEQYF. The chain uses TRBV7-2 and TRBJ2-7, with a weak D call of TRBD2 (6 bases match). V is reduced by 4 bases and J by 5 bases, leaving a spacing of 18 bases between them. Including cysteine and phenylalanine, the CDR3 has 15 amino acids. Here the CDR3 DNA is all that survives: 45 bases in frame from base 1. Taken from the germline V gene, the CDR1 and CDR2 loops are SGHTA and FQGNSA.